These 13 T cell receptor beta chains were all obtained from the same sample, sequenced in a study of cytomegalovirus exposure and HLA in healthy donors. Both 60 Vbeta primers and 13 Jbeta primers went into the PCR. This table comes from immunoSEQ multiplex PCR, and its TCRdb copy is limited to in-frame clones, with some not included. The data hold 150,000 to 180,000 clones, with 65% to 80% observed a single time. The sequencing input was PBMCs. The receptors were gathered from a woman aged 40 to 55 in good health and CMV-seronegative.

V is TRBV11-3 and J is TRBJ2-7; D is uncertain. The CDR3 has 12 residues. The germline V gene has CDR1 SGHNT and CDR2 YENEEA. V was cut by 4 bases and J by 2 bases, with 6 bases left in between. CDR3 coding DNA: TGTGCCAGCAGCTCGAACACCTACGAGCAGTACTTC. Its translation is CASSSNTYEQYF.

The V and J genes are TRBV27 and TRBJ1-1; 8 positions agree with TRBD1. The CDR3 contains 15 residues. V was pared by 0 bases and J by 7 bases, with 7 bases of the junction left unmatched. In germline, CDR1 is MNHEY, CDR2 SMNVEV (reference sequence). This chain's CDR3 is CASSLSTQGVSEAFF. The CDR3 DNA sequence: TGTGCCAGCAGTTTATCAACACAGGGGGTGAGTGAAGCTTTCTTT.

J is TRBJ2-5 and V is TRBV2; D remains unclear. This CDR3 has 12 residues. The V end lost 7 bases, the J end lost 1 base, and 7 bases lay between the germline ends. Germline lookup yields CDR1 SNHLY and CDR2 FYNNEI. The DNA for the CDR3 is TGTGCCAGCACCCCCGTCCAAGAGACCCAGTACTTC. Translating it yields CASTPVQETQYF.

This sequence joins TRBV5-4 and TRBJ2-1, with 10 bases lining up with TRBD1. Germline V gene lookup returns CDR1 SGHNT and CDR2 YYREEE (reference sequence). V lost 4 bases, J lost 6 bases, and 4 bases stayed unmatched. This CDR3 contains 14 residues. In DNA, the CDR3 is TGTGCCAGCAGCACGGGACAGGGGAGCAATGAGCAGTTCTTC. Protein: CASSTGQGSNEQFF.

The chain uses TRBV28 and TRBJ2-7; D possibly corresponds to TRBD2 (5 bases). In germline, CDR1 is MDHEN, CDR2 SYDVKM. V gave up 5 bases and J gave up 6 bases, with 14 bases separating them. The length of the CDR3 is 13 residues. The CDR3 protein is CASSGSSPREQYF. CDR3 coding DNA: TGTGCCAGCAGTGGTTCTAGCCCCCGCGAGCAGTACTTC.

V and J are TRBV27 and TRBJ1-2; D is perhaps TRBD1 (5 bases). Looked up from germline, CDR1 is MNHEY and CDR2 is SMNVEV (reference sequence). CDR3 size: 13 residues. V shed 2 bases and J shed 6 bases, with 10 bases lying between them. CDR3 DNA sequence: TGTGCCAGCAGTTTACAAGGGGTAGATGGCTACACCTTC. Its translation: CASSLQGVDGYTF.

V gene TRBV11-2 combines with J gene TRBJ2-1; the D is unclear. Germline V gives CDR1 SGHAT, CDR2 FQNNGV. V was clipped by 5 bases and J by 5 bases, with 7 bases between them. The CDR3 sequence is 12 residues long. The CDR3 spells CASSPGHNEQFF. The CDR3 DNA follows: TGTGCCAGCAGCCCAGGTCACAATGAGCAGTTCTTC.

J is TRBJ2-1 and V is TRBV30; a possible D gene is TRBD2 (6 bases). In germline, CDR1 is GTSNPN, CDR2 SVGIG (reference sequence). With 3 bases removed from V and 7 bases from J, the gap between germline ends came to 10 bases. The CDR3 spans 12 residues. DNA for the CDR3: TGTGCCTGGAGCGCCGCGGGGAATGAGCAGTTCTTC. This sequence encodes CAWSAAGNEQFF.

V is TRBV19 and J is TRBJ1-2; tentative D call: TRBD1 (6 bases). Between the trimmed V and J ends, which lost 3 bases and 4 bases, there was a span of 12 bases. Germline CDR1 and CDR2: LNHDA and SQIVND (reference sequence). The CDR3 has 14 amino acids. The CDR3 nucleotides read TGTGCCAGTAGTATCGGGGGGCTCGGCTATGGCTACACCTTC. It encodes CASSIGGLGYGYTF.

The J gene is TRBJ1-2, the V gene TRBV11-2, with 8 bases that match TRBD1. The length of the CDR3 is 14 residues. CDR1 is SGHAT, CDR2 FQNNGV, per germline. The junction had 9 bases not matched to a gene; V was cut back by 4 bases and J by 8 bases. The CDR3 is CASSSTGVSHGYTF. The CDR3 DNA sequence: TGTGCCAGCAGCTCGACAGGGGTTTCACACGGCTACACCTTC.

The J gene is TRBJ1-2, the V gene TRBV2; the D is unclear. From germline, CDR1 is SNHLY and CDR2 FYNNEI. With 7 bases removed from V and 2 bases from J, the gap between germline ends came to 14 bases. The CDR3 loop spans 14 amino acids. This chain's CDR3 is CASTPWSANYGYTF. In DNA form, the CDR3 reads TGTGCCAGCACCCCCTGGTCAGCGAACTATGGCTACACCTTC.

In DNA, the CDR3 is TGTGCCAGCAGTCACATGGGACAGAACACTGAAGCTTTCTTT. Translated: CASSHMGQNTEAFF. The V call is TRBV6-5, the J call TRBJ1-1; D is perhaps TRBD1 (6 bases). The CDR3 covers 14 residues. CDR1 MNHEY and CDR2 SVGAGI come from the germline V gene. Trimming pared 5 bases from V and 1 base from J, leaving 11 bases between.

V gene TRBV27 combines with J gene TRBJ2-6, with D possibly TRBD1 on 6 matching bases. The CDR3 totals 18 residues. The V end was cut by 6 bases, the J end by 3 bases, with 21 bases between. CDR1 is MNHEY, CDR2 SMNVEV, per germline (reference sequence). The CDR3 here is CASSPRGQFKGGANVLTF. In nucleotides, the CDR3 is TGTGCCAGCAGCCCCCGAGGACAGTTTAAAGGTGGGGCCAACGTCCTGACTTTC.